The T cell receptor beta chain under discussion was sequenced for a study of CD8 T cells in ankylosing spondylitis (dated by TCRdb to about 2017). Regarding the complete study: The study set out to find disease-linked TCR variants by profiling T cell receptor beta repertoires in ankylosing spondylitis patients and healthy donors. The full study cohort was made up of under 30 ankylosing spondylitis patients and over 90 healthy donors. Peripheral blood samples were taken, and synovial fluid was additionally collected from ankylosing spondylitis patients.

Trimming leaves V shorter by 6 bases and J shorter by 6 bases, with the junction holding 14 bases beyond the gene matches. The germline V gene provides CDR1 MNHEY and CDR2 SVGEGT. CDR3 length: 16 amino acids, cysteine to phenylalanine. Of all the DNA, just the CDR3 is kept, 48 bases in frame from base 1. These reads were obtained on an Illumina HiSeq 2500. Quantitative 5'-RACE with molecular barcodes was used to prepare TCR beta libraries. Processing in the source paper ran as follows. Disease-linked TCR variants were identified with a new computational method built on a probabilistic model of VDJ rearrangement. TCRdb handled the public reads itself, with Q25 trimming in fastp and clone calling in MiXCR, and kept productive beta chains. CDR3 protein sequences are deduplicated, and each keeps its most common genes and DNA. V and J calls and clone size were set by TCRdb, not the authors. Within this sample are some 840,000 distinct CDR3 sequences, with approximately 12% of them counted one time only. 0.51% of the sample is held by the ten biggest clonotypes.

This clonotype appeared a few times. There is no known antigen for this receptor. It has no much larger one-base neighbor in the sample; base qualities were not kept. The study at large found these results: A CD8+ phenotype was shown by the disease-linked clones, which were found at relatively low frequencies in peripheral blood. Blood from ankylosing spondylitis patients appeared to be characterized by a TCR beta motif made up of several highly homologous amino acid variants. Some of the motif variants had been reported before in the synovial fluid and blood of reactive arthritis patients, a finding that suggests common disease-initiation mechanisms. According to the report, matched synovial fluid samples from ankylosing spondylitis patients were significantly enriched for the disease-linked clones.

Here the chain combines TRBV6-2 or TRBV6-3 and TRBJ2-1, with 7 middle bases fitting TRBD1. The receptor was derived from a male donor with ankylosing spondylitis. The source material was blood, either unsorted or a sorted T cell fraction (not recorded which). The CDR3 reads CASSPAGTVRPNEQFF. Here is the DNA: TGTGCCAGCAGCCCCGCCGGGACAGTCCGGCCCAATGAGCAGTTCTTC.